The 29 T cell receptor beta chains reported below all come from one sample, sequenced in a study of T cells after yellow fever vaccination. Each CDR3 protein gets one entry after TCRdb re-called the 5' RACE reads with MiXCR. The sample lists around 350,000 distinct CDR3 sequences, around 10% seen once, with less than 20% in the top ten. The specimen was PBMCs, collected on the day of the first yellow fever vaccination. The receptors originated from a man younger than 35 who received the YFV17D yellow fever vaccine.

In its sample, this clonotype was seen a few times. V usage is TRBV20-1 and J usage is TRBJ2-1; TRBD2 agrees at 7 bases. The germline V gene encodes CDR1 DFQATT and CDR2 SNEGSKA (reference sequence). Trimming cost V 3 bases and J 9 bases; bases outside gene matches: 2. The CDR3 length is 11 residues. The DNA of the CDR3 is TGCAGTGCTAGGGGGGGGAGTGAGCAGTTCTTC. Its protein is CSARGGSEQFF.

This chain uses TRBV24-1 with TRBJ1-5, with D tentatively TRBD1 (5 bases). Germline V gives CDR1 KGHDR, CDR2 SFDVKD. The CDR3 consists of 16 residues. V was cut by 1 base and J by 5 bases, with 14 bases left in between. The CDR3 nucleotides read TGTGCCACCAGTGATTTTCTGAGTAAGGGGTATCAGCCCCAGCATTTT. Translation: CATSDFLSKGYQPQHF.

This clonotype occurred a few times. The V and J genes are TRBV5-4 and TRBJ2-1, with a weak D call TRBD1 (6 bases). This CDR3 is 14 amino acids long. V lost 5 bases and J 3 bases, leaving 12 bases between the germline ends. Germline assignment: CDR1 SGHNT and CDR2 YYREEE (reference sequence). CDR3 in amino acids: CASSRGTYYNEQFF. CDR3 DNA: TGTGCCAGCAGTCGAGGGACATACTACAATGAGCAGTTCTTC.

The rearrangement joins TRBV28 to TRBJ2-5; a weak D match, TRBD2 (5 bases). Germline loops: CDR1 MDHEN, CDR2 SYDVKM. This CDR3 contains 16 residues. Trimming pared 3 bases from V and 6 bases from J, leaving 20 bases between. CDR3 sequence: CASSFGVEGPLKTQYF. The DNA of the CDR3 is TGTGCCAGCAGTTTCGGCGTAGAGGGTCCCCTAAAGACCCAGTACTTC.

This clonotype was counted between two and nine times. The J gene is TRBJ1-2, the V gene TRBV7-6; D call uncertain. The germline CDR1 and CDR2 sequences are SGHVS and FNYEAQ. This CDR3 region has 15 residues. The germline V and J ends were trimmed by 0 bases and 7 bases, with 15 bases remaining between them. In DNA form, the CDR3 reads TGTGCCAGCAGCTTAGCGCCGGAGGTTCCACTTGGCTACACCTTC. Amino acid sequence: CASSLAPEVPLGYTF.

The chain is built from TRBV29-1 and TRBJ1-2; the match to TRBD1 covers 7 bases. V shed 7 bases and J 3 bases; nucleotides not matched to a gene: 8. The V gene's germline CDR1 is SQVTM and CDR2 ANQGSEA. This CDR3 spans 13 amino acids. CDR3: CSAETGTDYGYTF. CDR3 DNA: TGCAGCGCGGAGACAGGGACCGACTATGGCTACACCTTC.

The rearrangement links TRBV4-2 to TRBJ2-3, with TRBD2 matching 7 bases. With V trimmed by 1 base and J by 1 base, 5 bases remained unmatched. Germline V gives CDR1 LGHNA, CDR2 YNFKEQ. CDR3 length equals 16 residues. The DNA of the CDR3 is TGTGCCAGCAGCCAAGGAAGTAGCGGGCGCACAGATACGCAGTATTTT. Its protein is CASSQGSSGRTDTQYF.

This clonotype was seen only a few times. The CDR3 sequence: CASSPLGLAGVRETQYF. CDR3 nucleotides: TGTGCCAGCAGCCCCCTGGGCCTAGCGGGGGTACGGGAGACCCAGTACTTC. The chain has TRBV7-3 and TRBJ2-5, with 10 bases identical to TRBD2. This CDR3 is built from 17 residues. The germline gives CDR1 SGHTA, CDR2 FQGTGA. The ends lost 5 bases at V and 5 bases at J; junction bases unmatched: 14.

The table lists this clonotype with a few counts. V gene TRBV7-9 combines with J gene TRBJ2-5; TRBD2 matches at 9 bases. The V gene end was trimmed by 1 base and the J gene end by 5 bases; junction bases not matched to a gene: 5. The CDR3 is 15 amino acids. The V gene's germline CDR1 is SEHNR and CDR2 FQNEAQ (reference sequence). In DNA, the CDR3 is TGTGCCAGCAGCTTAGTAGCGGGGGAGCAGGAGACCCAGTACTTC. As protein: CASSLVAGEQETQYF. Full variable domain (remainder filled in from reference TRBV7-9 and TRBJ2-5): DTGVSQNPRHKITKRGQNVTFRCDPISEHNRLYWYRQTLGQGPEFLTYFQNEAQLEKSRLLSDRFSAERPKGSFSTLEIQRTEQGDSAMYLCASSLVAGEQETQYFGPGTRLLVL.

V usage is TRBV9 and J usage is TRBJ2-5; no clear D gene. Trimming stripped 0 bases from V and 5 bases from J, with 8 bases between. CDR3 length: 13 residues. Per the germline V gene, CDR1 is SGDLS and CDR2 is YYNGEE. CDR3 in amino acids: CASSVGAKETQYF. In DNA, the CDR3 is TGTGCCAGCAGCGTAGGGGCTAAGGAGACCCAGTACTTC.

The chain has TRBV6-1 and TRBJ2-7; 8 nucleotides align to TRBD2. Unmatched junction bases numbered 10, after V lost 4 bases and J lost 2 bases. Germline values: CDR1 MNHNS, CDR2 SASEGT. The CDR3 has 16 residues. The CDR3 is CASSASRGARTYEQYV. The CDR3 DNA follows: TGTGCCAGCAGTGCCTCGCGGGGGGCCCGCACCTACGAGCAGTACGTC.

This clonotype was picked up many times. The gene calls are TRBV5-1 and TRBJ1-4; 8 bases are shared with TRBD1. The CDR3 covers 14 residues. J lost 7 bases, V lost 0 bases, and 2 bases had no gene match. The V gene's germline CDR1 is SGHRS and CDR2 YFSETQ. The DNA of the CDR3 is TGCGCCAGCAGCTTGGGACAGGGGAGTGAAAAACTGTTTTTT. This encodes CASSLGQGSEKLFF.

The sample holds a few counts of this clonotype. The J gene is TRBJ2-1, the V gene TRBV5-1, with a tentative D call TRBD1 (6 bases). Trimming took 4 bases from V and 0 from J, leaving 14 bases between them. From germline, CDR1 is SGHRS and CDR2 YFSETQ. This CDR3 is built from 16 residues. CDR3 nucleotide sequence: TGCGCCAGCAGCCTAACAGGACAGAGCTCCTACAATGAGCAGTTCTTC. Encoded protein: CASSLTGQSSYNEQFF.

The V and J genes are TRBV12-3 or TRBV12-4 and TRBJ2-5, with D possibly called TRBD1 or TRBD2 (5 bases each). V lost 3 bases, J lost 4 bases, and 12 bases lay in between. This CDR3 is built from 14 residues. The CDR3 bases are TGTGCCAGCAGTTTCTGGGGGAGAGGAGAGACCCAGTACTTC. Translating it yields CASSFWGRGETQYF.

The V call is TRBV13, the J call TRBJ2-3, with D possibly TRBD2 on 6 matching bases. Trimming took off 5 bases at V and 7 bases at J, with 10 bases between the two ends. The germline gives CDR1 PRHDT, CDR2 FYEKMQ (reference sequence). This CDR3 is 12 amino acids long. The CDR3 loop is CASSPSGYTQYF. CDR3 DNA: TGTGCCAGCAGCCCCAGCGGGTATACGCAGTATTTT. Full variable domain (rest looked up from reference TRBV13 and TRBJ2-3): AAGVIQSPRHLIKEKRETATLKCYPIPRHDTVYWYQQGPGQDPQFLISFYEKMQSDKGSIPDRFSAQQFSDYHSELNMSSLELGDSALYFCASSPSGYTQYFGPGTRLTVL.

The chain links TRBV27 to TRBJ2-7, with no clear D. The ends were cut back, 5 bases at V and 7 bases at J, with 18 bases in the middle. The CDR3 runs to 14 residues. Germline V gives CDR1 MNHEY, CDR2 SMNVEV (reference sequence). For the CDR3, the DNA is TGTGCCAGCAGTCTACGGACGGAAGGGTGGGAGCAGTACTTC. Amino acids: CASSLRTEGWEQYF.

This clonotype appeared a few times. The chain joins TRBV28 to TRBJ2-5; D unclear. CDR3 length: 13 amino acids. Trimming took off 2 bases at V and 5 bases at J, with 9 bases between the two ends. The V gene's germline CDR1 is MDHEN and CDR2 SYDVKM. CDR3 protein: CASSLRRRETQYF. The CDR3 nucleotides are TGTGCCAGCAGTTTACGGCGACGGGAGACCCAGTACTTC.

The chain combines TRBV7-2 with TRBJ1-2; D is uncertain. Trimming stripped 0 bases from V and 4 bases from J, with 12 bases between. The germline CDR1 and CDR2 sequences are SGHTA and FQGNSA. The CDR3 contains 15 residues. The CDR3 DNA is TGTGCCAGCAGCTTAGCTCCGGGAAAGGGCTATGGCTACACCTTC. Protein product: CASSLAPGKGYGYTF.

This clonotype has more than one count but fewer than ten. The chain links TRBV10-3 to TRBJ2-5, with D perhaps TRBD1 (6 bases). Trimming left V 11 bases short and J 5 bases short, with 18 bases between. Germline CDR1 and CDR2: ENHRY and SYGVKD. The CDR3 covers 13 residues. CDR3 in DNA: TGTGCCGCCAGAGGTCAGGGGAACGAGACCCAGTACTTC. Translating it yields CAARGQGNETQYF.

This chain connects TRBV12-3 or TRBV12-4 to TRBJ2-7, with 10 bases lining up with TRBD1. J lost 3 bases, V lost 6 bases, and 2 bases had no gene match. The length of the CDR3 is 13 residues. The DNA of the CDR3 is TGTGCCAGCAGAGGGACAGGGGACTACGAGCAGTACTTC. Translation: CASRGTGDYEQYF.

This chain links TRBV7-8 with TRBJ2-5; D unresolved. The CDR3 loop spans 17 amino acids. Trimming stripped 10 bases from V and 2 bases from J, with 26 bases between. Germline V CDR1 and CDR2: SGHVS, FQNEAQ. The CDR3 coding sequence is TGTGCCATGAGCCCCCGGTCGGGTATCTTCAGGCAAGAGACCCAGTACTTC. This gives the protein CAMSPRSGIFRQETQYF.

This clonotype was detected ten times or more. The chain has TRBV5-1 and TRBJ1-1; no clear D gene. CDR1 and CDR2 (germline): SGHRS, YFSETQ. The CDR3 consists of 14 residues. V shed 2 bases and J shed 0 bases, with 8 bases lying between them. The CDR3 bases are TGCGCCAGCAGCTTCGACGGCCTGAACACTGAAGCTTTCTTT. Encoded protein: CASSFDGLNTEAFF.

Only a few counts were recorded for this clonotype. This sequence joins TRBV4-3 and TRBJ2-2; 12 bases match TRBD1. CDR1 is LGHNA and CDR2 is YSLEER in the germline V gene. Losses at the gene ends were 2 bases for V and 6 bases for J; bases not matched to a gene: 7. The CDR3 is 17 amino acids. DNA of the CDR3: TGCGCCAGCAGCCAAAATCCGGGACAGGGGGCGGCCGGGGAGCTGTTTTTT. It codes for CASSQNPGQGAAGELFF.

This clonotype appeared a few times. The CDR3 spells CASSPTGTEHEQYV. Written as DNA, the CDR3 is TGTGCCAGCTCACCAACCGGGACAGAACATGAGCAGTACGTC. This sequence joins TRBV18 and TRBJ2-7; 7 nucleotides align to TRBD1. Trimming took 2 bases from V and 7 from J; bases not matched to a gene: 8. From germline, CDR1 is KGHSH and CDR2 LQKENI. The CDR3 totals 14 residues.

This clonotype was observed many times. The chain joins TRBV4-2 to TRBJ2-5; TRBD2 agrees at 7 bases. V shed 3 bases, J shed 4 bases, and the junction held 11 bases outside the gene matches. In germline, CDR1 is LGHNA, CDR2 YNFKEQ. CDR3 size: 16 residues. The CDR3: CASSQPGGREVETQYF. The CDR3 DNA sequence: TGTGCCAGCAGCCAGCCGGGAGGTAGGGAGGTAGAGACCCAGTACTTC.

This clonotype was recorded at least ten times. The chain combines TRBV6-5 with TRBJ1-2; 8 bases align to TRBD1. The J segment lost 5 bases and the V segment lost 0 bases, leaving 2 bases of the junction unmatched. The CDR3 is 14 residues long. From germline, CDR1 is MNHEY and CDR2 SVGAGI. The CDR3 nucleotides read TGTGCCAGCAGTTACTCGACAGGGGCATATGGCTACACCTTC. As protein: CASSYSTGAYGYTF.

The gene calls are TRBV5-1 and TRBJ2-3; possibly TRBD2 for D (7 bases). Germline V gene sequence: CDR1 SGHRS, CDR2 YFSETQ. There are 15 residues in the CDR3. V was clipped by 4 bases and J by 3 bases, with 15 bases between them. CDR3 bases: TGCGCCAGCAGCCGCGGGGGCGGGGGAACAGATACGCAGTATTTT. Residues: CASSRGGGGTDTQYF.

A few counts support this clonotype. The genes are TRBV10-3 and TRBJ1-4, with D possibly being TRBD1 (6 bases). Deletions cut 5 bases from V and 8 bases from J, with 18 bases between. The CDR3 covers 15 residues. The V gene's germline CDR1 is ENHRY and CDR2 SYGVKD. For the CDR3, the DNA is TGTGCCATCAGTCAGGCAGGGGCTGGAGACGAAAAACTGTTTTTT. It specifies CAISQAGAGDEKLFF.

This clonotype was observed a handful of times. The chain combines TRBV5-5 with TRBJ2-3; TRBD1 aligns across 8 bases. This CDR3 has 16 amino acids. V lost 3 bases, J lost 4 bases, and 10 bases stayed unmatched. The germline V gene encodes CDR1 SGHKS and CDR2 YYEKEE (reference sequence). CDR3 residues: CASSYRTGLLSDTQYF. CDR3 nucleotide sequence: TGTGCCAGCAGCTACCGGACAGGGTTATTATCAGATACGCAGTATTTT. The whole variable domain, remainder taken from reference TRBV5-5 and TRBJ2-3, is DAGVTQSPTHLIKTRGQQVTLRCSPISGHKSVSWYQQVLGQGPQFIFQYYEKEERGRGNFPDRFSARQFPNYSSELNVNALLLGDSALYLCASSYRTGLLSDTQYFGPGTRLTVL.